These 27 T cell receptor beta chains came from one sample sequenced in a study of CD8 T cells in Susac syndrome. Reverse transcription of roughly 0.5 to 1 ug RNA was carried out with random hexamers. MiXCR, applied by TCRdb to the immunoSEQ multiplex PCR reads, yields one record per CDR3 protein. Of roughly 330,000 distinct CDR3 sequences listed, about 90% were seen once; the top ten hold about 0.063%. The specimen sequenced was CD4+ T cells from PBMCs. Receptor source: a human donor with multiple sclerosis.

CDR3 region: CASSEAGLAITGELFF. DNA of the CDR3: TGTGCCAGCAGTGAAGCGGGACTAGCCATTACCGGGGAGCTGTTTTTT. The chain uses TRBV6-1 and TRBJ2-2; 9 bases align to TRBD2. CDR1 is MNHNS and CDR2 is SASEGT in the germline V gene. The CDR3 length is 16 residues. Unmatched junction bases numbered 4, after V lost 0 bases and J lost 5 bases.

The rearrangement uses TRBV12-3 or TRBV12-4 and TRBJ1-5; no clear D gene. This CDR3 has 14 residues. Trimming pared 5 bases from V and 5 bases from J, leaving 13 bases between. CDR3 protein: CASSGPTRDQPQHF. The CDR3 bases are TGTGCCAGCAGTGGGCCGACACGGGATCAGCCCCAGCATTTT.

CDR3 in amino acids: CASSLDAGEPREQYF. CDR3 coding DNA: TGCGCCAGCAGCTTGGATGCGGGAGAGCCCCGCGAGCAGTACTTC. This chain joins TRBV5-1 and TRBJ2-7, with TRBD2 identical over 7 bases. Germline V CDR1 and CDR2: SGHRS, YFSETQ. Trimming removed 0 bases from V and 6 bases from J; junction bases left unmatched: 9. The CDR3 length is 15 residues. The whole variable domain, remainder taken from reference TRBV5-1 and TRBJ2-7, is KAGVTQTPRYLIKTRGQQVTLSCSPISGHRSVSWYQQTPGQGLQFLFEYFSETQRNKGNFPGRFSGRQFSNSRSEMNVSTLELGDSALYLCASSLDAGEPREQYFGPGTRLTVT.

The chain combines TRBV19 with TRBJ2-7, with a tentative D call TRBD2 (5 bases). The V end was cut by 5 bases, the J end by 3 bases, with 14 bases between. Germline CDR1 LNHDA, CDR2 SQIVND (reference sequence). The CDR3 spans 14 residues. CDR3 region: CASSSRTPNYEQYF. The CDR3 DNA reads as TGTGCCAGTAGTTCGAGGACTCCAAACTACGAGCAGTACTTC.

The rearrangement uses TRBV11-2 and TRBJ1-1, with no clear D. CDR1 and CDR2 (germline): SGHAT, FQNNGV. This CDR3 comprises 14 residues. V dropped 5 bases and J dropped 0 bases, with 10 bases sitting between them. CDR3 nucleotides: TGTGCCAGCAGCCCCGACCCCATGAACACTGAAGCTTTCTTT. It is translated as CASSPDPMNTEAFF.

The chain couples TRBV5-1 to TRBJ2-6; unclear D gene. Trimming removed 3 bases at V and 0 bases at J, with 10 bases between. The CDR3 totals 16 residues. Germline lookup yields CDR1 SGHRS and CDR2 YFSETQ. CDR3 loop: CASSSARDSGANVLTF. The CDR3 DNA sequence: TGCGCCAGCAGCTCCGCAAGAGACTCTGGGGCCAACGTCCTGACTTTC.

This clonotype was seen only a few times. This chain connects TRBV5-1 to TRBJ1-1, with D perhaps TRBD1 (5 bases). Looked up from germline, CDR1 is SGHRS and CDR2 is YFSETQ. The CDR3 has 15 residues. Trimming took off 6 bases at V and 4 bases at J, with 19 bases between the two ends. The CDR3 region has the DNA TGCGCCAGCACGGTATCCTGGGCAGGGACCACTGAAGCTTTCTTT. This encodes CASTVSWAGTTEAFF.

V gene TRBV5-1 combines with J gene TRBJ2-6, with 7 bases matching TRBD1. This CDR3 comprises 15 residues. Trimming took 4 bases from V and 3 from J; bases not matched to a gene: 4. The germline V gene has CDR1 SGHRS and CDR2 YFSETQ. The CDR3 region has the DNA TGCGCCAGCAGCAGAGGACAGGTTGGGGCCAACGTCCTGACTTTC. It codes for CASSRGQVGANVLTF.

The chain has TRBV2 and TRBJ1-4, with 9 bases lining up with TRBD1. With V trimmed by 5 bases and J by 14 bases, 15 bases remained unmatched. From germline, CDR1 is SNHLY and CDR2 FYNNEI. The CDR3 is 15 residues long. In nucleotides, the CDR3 is TGTGCCAGCAGTCCCGGGACAGGGAAGGTCGGTGGCCTGTTTTTT. This gives the protein CASSPGTGKVGGLFF.

V is TRBV20-1 and J is TRBJ2-1; D not certain. The V end was cut by 6 bases, the J end by 6 bases, with 21 bases between. Germline CDR1 reads DFQATT; CDR2 reads SNEGSKA (reference sequence). The CDR3 covers 15 residues. CDR3 region: CSAGPRRSLINEQFF. DNA of the CDR3: TGCAGTGCAGGTCCCCGGAGATCCCTAATCAATGAGCAGTTCTTC.

The chain uses TRBV11-3 and TRBJ2-7, with TRBD1 as a possible D gene (6 bases). The length of the CDR3 is 15 residues. Trimming stripped 3 bases from V and 7 bases from J, with 19 bases between. The germline V gene encodes CDR1 SGHNT and CDR2 YENEEA. The CDR3 nucleotides are TGTGCCAGCAGCTTCTCATCGTTGGTCCAGGGGGAGCAGTACTTC. It yields the protein CASSFSSLVQGEQYF.

The V gene is TRBV7-2, the J gene TRBJ2-2; D may correspond to TRBD1 or TRBD2 (5 bases each). This CDR3 has 15 residues. With 5 bases removed from V and 0 bases from J, the gap between germline ends came to 10 bases. CDR1 is SGHTA and CDR2 is FQGNSA in the germline V gene. CDR3 in amino acids: CASSQGRSNTGELFF. The CDR3 DNA is TGTGCCAGCAGCCAGGGACGCTCGAACACCGGGGAGCTGTTTTTT.

J is TRBJ2-5 and V is TRBV6-6; 7 positions agree with TRBD2. V shed 0 bases, J shed 5 bases, and the junction held 9 bases outside the gene matches. The CDR3 is 16 residues long. The germline CDR1 and CDR2 sequences are MNHNY and SVGAGI (reference sequence). Here the CDR3 DNA reads TGTGCCAGCAGTTACTCGCCTAGCGGCAACCTGGAGACCCAGTACTTC. Protein product: CASSYSPSGNLETQYF.

The gene calls are TRBV14 and TRBJ2-1; D gene unclear. The V gene lost 0 bases and the J gene lost 4 bases, with 10 bases spanning the gap. The germline V gene has CDR1 SGHDN and CDR2 FVKESK. The CDR3 loop spans 15 amino acids. The CDR3 nucleotides read TGTGCCAGCAGCCAAGATCGGCTATATTACAATGAGCAGTTCTTC. Residues: CASSQDRLYYNEQFF.

The chain couples TRBV6-5 to TRBJ1-2, with 9 bases that match TRBD1. The CDR3 has 15 residues. V lost 0 bases to trimming and J lost 8 bases; unmatched junction nucleotides: 7. The V gene's germline CDR1 is MNHEY and CDR2 SVGAGI. CDR3 region: CASSYSNRGLGGYTF. For the CDR3, the DNA is TGTGCCAGCAGTTACTCGAACAGGGGGCTTGGCGGCTACACCTTC.

The chain employs TRBV15 and TRBJ2-6, with no clear D. V lost 1 base and J 2 bases, leaving 9 bases between the germline ends. The CDR3 totals 16 residues. Germline V gene lookup returns CDR1 LNHNV and CDR2 YYDKDF (reference sequence). CDR3 nucleotides: TGTGCCACCAGCAGAGGAGGAGTAGCTGGGGCCAACGTCCTGACTTTC. Protein sequence: CATSRGGVAGANVLTF.

This clonotype occurred once. This chain links TRBV29-1 with TRBJ2-5, with D perhaps matching TRBD1 (6 bases). This CDR3 comprises 14 residues. CDR1 is SQVTM and CDR2 is ANQGSEA in the germline V gene. V was shortened by 6 bases and J by 3 bases, with 17 bases between the two germline ends. CDR3 DNA sequence: TGCAGCGTAAAACAGGGTGGTGGCAAAGAGACCCAGTACTTC. Translation: CSVKQGGGKETQYF.

The chain couples TRBV29-1 to TRBJ1-2; no clear D. Germline values: CDR1 SQVTM, CDR2 ANQGSEA. The CDR3 has 11 residues. Trimming stripped 6 bases from V and 5 bases from J, with 10 bases between. The CDR3 region has the DNA TGCAGCGTCCGCGAGGGATATGGCTACACCTTC. Translated: CSVREGYGYTF.

The V call is TRBV7-9, the J call TRBJ2-5, with D possibly being TRBD1 or TRBD2 (5 bases each). V lost 5 bases, J lost 0 bases, and 10 bases lay in between. Germline assignment: CDR1 SEHNR and CDR2 FQNEAQ (reference sequence). CDR3 length: 14 amino acids. This chain's CDR3 is CASSLGRHQETQYF. The CDR3 DNA follows: TGTGCCAGCAGCCTGGGACGGCACCAAGAGACCCAGTACTTC.

The genes are TRBV19 and TRBJ1-1; 8 bases map to TRBD1. The V gene end was trimmed by 4 bases and the J gene end by 5 bases; junction bases not matched to a gene: 12. The CDR3 length is 16 residues. Germline CDR1 LNHDA, CDR2 SQIVND (reference sequence). The CDR3 here is CASSTTTGDRGTEAFF. The CDR3 DNA follows: TGTGCCAGTAGTACTACGACAGGGGATCGTGGGACTGAAGCTTTCTTT.

In this sample, this clonotype turned up once. The rearrangement joins TRBV6-2 or TRBV6-3 to TRBJ1-1; D possibly corresponds to TRBD1 (5 bases). Germline V gene sequence: CDR1 MNHEY, CDR2 SVGEGT. The V end lost 8 bases, the J end lost 4 bases, and 17 bases lay between the germline ends. The CDR3 loop spans 14 amino acids. The CDR3 sequence: CASEGRGAITEAFF. The CDR3 DNA reads as TGTGCCAGCGAGGGGAGGGGCGCGATCACTGAAGCTTTCTTT.

The CDR3 nucleotides are TGTGCCAGCAGCTTGAGACGGGAGACCCAGTACTTC. Its translation: CASSLRRETQYF. The rearrangement joins TRBV7-3 to TRBJ2-5; D uncertain. The CDR3 has 12 residues. Germline V gene data show CDR1 as SGHTA and CDR2 as FQGTGA. V was pared by 3 bases and J by 5 bases, with 7 bases between.

The rearrangement uses TRBV19 and TRBJ1-4; D is perhaps TRBD1 (6 bases). Germline CDR1 and CDR2: LNHDA and SQIVND (reference sequence). This CDR3 spans 14 amino acids. V lost 8 bases and J 6 bases, leaving 16 bases between the germline ends. CDR3 sequence: CASSIGTRDEKLFF. CDR3 DNA sequence: TGTGCCAGTTCGATCGGGACAAGGGATGAAAAACTGTTTTTT.

V gene TRBV2 combines with J gene TRBJ1-1; the match to TRBD1 covers 7 bases. Per germline, CDR1 SNHLY and CDR2 FYNNEI. The V segment lost 10 bases and the J segment 5 bases; nucleotides outside the gene matches: 13. This CDR3 has 14 amino acids. CDR3 protein: CATTKGGDATEAFF. CDR3 in DNA: TGTGCCACCACGAAAGGGGGCGATGCTACTGAAGCTTTCTTT.

The genes are TRBV20-1 and TRBJ2-1, with D possibly matching TRBD1 (8 bases). V lost 6 bases to trimming and J lost 4 bases, with 13 bases between them. The CDR3 totals 13 residues. Germline assignment: CDR1 DFQATT and CDR2 SNEGSKA (reference sequence). In nucleotides, the CDR3 is TGCAGTGCCACAGGGGGAGGGTACAATGAGCAGTTCTTC. Translated: CSATGGGYNEQFF.

The chain carries TRBV12-3 or TRBV12-4 and TRBJ2-2; 7 bases map to TRBD1. CDR3 length equals 15 residues. The J segment lost 6 bases and the V segment lost 7 bases, leaving 11 bases of the junction unmatched. The CDR3 spells CASTNPGQTSGELFF. The CDR3 DNA sequence: TGTGCCAGCACCAATCCGGGACAGACGTCCGGGGAGCTGTTTTTT.

The CDR3 loop reads CASSQKDGQTDTQYF. The CDR3 region has the DNA TGTGCCAGCAGCCAAAAGGACGGACAGACAGATACGCAGTATTTT. The chain is built from TRBV7-8 and TRBJ2-3; a possible D gene is TRBD1 (6 bases). The germline V and J ends were trimmed by 5 bases and 3 bases, with 15 bases remaining between them. From germline, CDR1 is SGHVS and CDR2 FQNEAQ. The CDR3 is 15 residues long.